This TCR beta chain was recorded in a study of shared clonotypes between healthy human individuals. On the study more broadly: Three CD4 naive, three CD4 memory, two CD8 naive and one CD8 memory plate were used per donor.

On sorted subsets, replicate PCRs used 200 to 250 ng DNA, or around 30,000 T cell genomes. Sequencing was performed with immunoSEQ multiplex PCR; in TCRdb, only in-frame clones are kept and a portion is missing. Among about 550,000 clones listed, roughly 95% were seen once. The V gene's germline CDR1 is LNHDA and CDR2 SQIVND (reference sequence). The CDR3 spans 14 residues. J was trimmed by 4 bases and V by 6 bases; bases with no gene match: 8. Comment on this clone: The sample contains more than one DNA sequence encoding this CDR3.

Naive CD8 cells lacked CD45RO, underwent positive selection for CCR7 and left out terminally differentiated effector memory CD45RA+ cells. The donors were adults (healthy and HIV-negative) with no recent acute infections or vaccinations. The specimen sequenced was naive CD8+ T cells sorted from blood. The chain has TRBV19 and TRBJ2-7; 8 bases align to TRBD1. This TCR was sampled from a woman in her thirties in good health. The CDR3 loop is CASSPAGGSYEQYF. DNA for the CDR3: TGTGCCAGTAGCCCGGCAGGGGGCTCTTACGAGCAGTACTTC. The whole variable domain, remainder taken from reference TRBV19 and TRBJ2-7, is DGGITQSPKYLFRKEGQNVTLSCEQNLNHDAMYWYRQDPGQGLRLIYYSQIVNDFQKGDIAEGYSVSREKKESFPLTVTSAQKNPTAFYLCASSPAGGSYEQYFGPGTRLTVT.